Below are 8 T cell receptor beta chains sequenced from a single sample in a study of blood T cell repertoires in COVID-19. TCRdb keeps only in-frame clones here, not all; method: immunoSEQ multiplex PCR. The repertoire holds around 300,000 clones, with 85% to 90% as singletons. Sequencing was carried out using PBMCs or T cells enriched from blood (not recorded which). The receptors come from a woman aged 55-69 years who had recovered from COVID-19.

The J gene is TRBJ2-5, the V gene TRBV15; TRBD2 agrees at 7 bases. The germline CDR1 and CDR2 sequences are LNHNV and YYDKDF (reference sequence). The CDR3 is 17 amino acids. V dropped 5 bases and J dropped 5; count of bases not matched to a gene: 17. The CDR3 DNA follows: TGTGCCACCAGCGGGGGGGGAGGGGAAAAGTTTTGGGAGACCCAGTACTTC. Translated, it gives CATSGGGGEKFWETQYF.

This chain uses TRBV4-1 with TRBJ1-5; 7 nucleotides align to TRBD1. After removal of 0 bases from V and 0 bases from J, the junction contained 8 bases not matched to a gene. The V gene's germline CDR1 is MGHRA and CDR2 YSYEKL. The CDR3 consists of 18 residues. This CDR3 is CASSQDTGAGYSNQPQHF. The CDR3 DNA follows: TGCGCCAGCAGCCAAGATACAGGGGCGGGATATAGCAATCAGCCCCAGCATTTT.

Worth noting for this clone: Since no conserved phenylalanine or tryptophan closes the CDR3, a read error is the likely cause. The rearrangement uses TRBV6-1 and TRBJ1-4; 9 nucleotides match TRBD1. V gave up 1 base and J gave up 7 bases; unmatched junction bases: 1. CDR1 and CDR2 from the germline V gene are MNHNS and SASEGT. CDR3 length equals 14 residues. Here the CDR3 reads CASSEGTGAEKLFL. The CDR3 DNA follows: TGTGCCAGCAGTGAAGGGACAGGGGCTGAAAAACTGTTTCTT.

The chain carries TRBV30 and TRBJ2-5; 7 nucleotides line up with TRBD2. Trimming took 4 bases from V and 2 from J; bases not matched to a gene: 7. The CDR3 loop spans 14 amino acids. From germline, CDR1 is GTSNPN and CDR2 SVGIG (reference sequence). CDR3 in amino acids: CAWNPGLSQETQYF. In DNA form, the CDR3 reads TGTGCCTGGAACCCGGGACTATCTCAAGAGACCCAGTACTTC.

This chain connects TRBV7-9 to TRBJ2-3; D perhaps matches TRBD1 (5 bases). Trimming removed 1 base from V and 3 bases from J, with 11 bases in between. Per the germline V gene, CDR1 is SEHNR and CDR2 is FQNEAQ (reference sequence). The CDR3 contains 15 residues. The CDR3, as DNA: TGTGCCAGCAGCTTAGTAGGGGTGGGGACAGATACGCAGTATTTT. Amino acids: CASSLVGVGTDTQYF.

The chain has TRBV2 and TRBJ1-1; no reliable D call. CDR3 length: 13 amino acids. V lost 6 bases, J lost 1 base, and 9 bases lay in between. Per germline, CDR1 SNHLY and CDR2 FYNNEI. The CDR3 DNA reads TGTGCCAGCAGGGGCCAGACGAACACTGAAGCTTTCTTT. Translated: CASRGQTNTEAFF.

J is TRBJ2-7 and V is TRBV10-2, with 8 bases matching TRBD1. V lost 6 bases, J lost 1 base, and 2 bases stayed unmatched. CDR1 and CDR2 (germline): WSHSY, SAAADI. This CDR3 has 13 amino acids. CDR3 loop: CASRRTGSYEQYF. CDR3 coding DNA: TGCGCCAGCAGAAGGACAGGGTCCTACGAGCAGTACTTC.

V and J are TRBV5-4 and TRBJ2-7; 10 nucleotides line up with TRBD1. Germline V lookup: CDR1 SGHNT, CDR2 YYREEE (reference sequence). CDR3 length equals 16 residues. After removal of 0 bases from V and 6 bases from J, the junction contained 9 bases not matched to a gene. The CDR3 bases are TGTGCCAGCAGCTTGGGACGACAGGGGGCGGTGGTCGAGCAGTACTTC. Translation gives CASSLGRQGAVVEQYF.